The 31 T cell receptor beta chains presented below share a single source sample, sequenced in a study of blood T cell repertoires in COVID-19. Some clones are missing from TCRdb's copy, which holds only in-frame ones; the method was immunoSEQ multiplex PCR. The sample consists of approximately 200,000 clones, 86% of them appearing once. The sample taken for sequencing was PBMCs or T cells enriched from blood (not recorded which). The receptors derive from a young woman who had recovered from COVID-19.

This sequence joins TRBV6-5 and TRBJ2-5, with D possibly being TRBD2 (6 bases). The CDR3 has 15 residues. Trimming stripped 6 bases from V and 7 bases from J, with 21 bases between. Germline CDR1 is MNHEY and CDR2 is SVGAGI. This CDR3 reads CASSLKVPWRGTQYF. The CDR3 nucleotides are TGTGCCAGCAGCCTCAAAGTGCCATGGAGGGGGACCCAGTACTTC.

This chain uses TRBV5-1 with TRBJ2-5, with TRBD2 matching 12 bases. This CDR3 has 16 residues. Germline V gene sequence: CDR1 SGHRS, CDR2 YFSETQ. Trimming removed 4 bases from V and 1 base from J; junction bases left unmatched: 5. CDR3 loop: CASSQGLAGTQETQYF. The DNA of the CDR3 is TGCGCCAGCAGCCAAGGACTAGCGGGAACCCAAGAGACCCAGTACTTC.

This clone was counted once. The chain combines TRBV7-9 with TRBJ1-1; the match to TRBD1 covers 11 bases. The junction had 7 bases not matched to a gene; V was cut back by 3 bases and J by 7 bases. Germline CDR1 reads SEHNR; CDR2 reads FQNEAQ (reference sequence). This CDR3 spans 15 amino acids. In nucleotides, the CDR3 is TGTGCCAGCAGCTTCCGGGACAGGGGGTGGGATGAAGCTTTCTTT. It codes for CASSFRDRGWDEAFF.

The chain has TRBV6-2 or TRBV6-3 and TRBJ2-7; a possible D gene is TRBD2 (6 bases). The CDR3 covers 15 residues. The germline V gene encodes CDR1 MNHEY and CDR2 SVGEGT. The germline V and J ends were trimmed by 5 bases and 3 bases, with 17 bases remaining between them. The CDR3 sequence: CASSLPDYRLYEQYF. In nucleotides, the CDR3 is TGTGCCAGCAGTCTCCCGGACTACCGCCTCTACGAGCAGTACTTC.

The chain joins TRBV18 to TRBJ1-1; D is perhaps TRBD1 (6 bases). Germline CDR1 is KGHSH and CDR2 is LQKENI. V gave up 6 bases and J gave up 3 bases, with 14 bases separating them. The CDR3 length is 14 residues. The CDR3 here is CASSGTSGDTEAFF. CDR3 in DNA: TGTGCCAGCTCCGGTACGTCAGGGGACACTGAAGCTTTCTTT.

This clone was picked up a small number of times. The chain uses TRBV27 and TRBJ1-6, with D uncertain. This CDR3 comprises 13 residues. Germline loops: CDR1 MNHEY, CDR2 SMNVEV (reference sequence). V was trimmed by 3 bases and J by 12 bases, leaving 12 bases between them. The CDR3 nucleotides read TGTGCCAGCAGTTTTTCGCCGGGTTTACCCCTCCACTTT. Its protein product is CASSFSPGLPLHF.

CDR3 region: CASSQDSGRGYEQFF. The CDR3, as DNA: TGTGCCAGCAGCCAAGATAGCGGGAGAGGATATGAGCAGTTCTTC. V and J are TRBV3-1 (or the pseudogene TRBV3-2) and TRBJ2-1; 9 positions agree with TRBD2. The V segment lost 0 bases and the J segment 8 bases; nucleotides outside the gene matches: 5. Germline values: CDR1 LGHDT, CDR2 YNNKEL (reference sequence). This CDR3 is built from 15 residues.

The V call is TRBV28, the J call TRBJ2-1; D uncertain. Germline-derived CDR1 and CDR2 are MDHEN and SYDVKM. The CDR3 is 16 amino acids. With 2 bases removed from V and 2 bases from J, the gap between germline ends came to 13 bases. CDR3 in DNA: TGTGCCAGCAGTTTAATCGCGGAAGCTACCTACAATGAGCAGTTCTTC. The encoded protein is CASSLIAEATYNEQFF.

The chain has TRBV4-1 and TRBJ2-5, with unresolved D. From germline, CDR1 is MGHRA and CDR2 YSYEKL. V was clipped by 0 bases and J by 8 bases, with 10 bases between them. The CDR3 extends over 13 amino acids. CDR3 amino acids: CASSQDPRVTQYF. The CDR3 coding sequence is TGCGCCAGCAGCCAAGACCCCCGGGTAACCCAGTACTTC.

This sequence joins TRBV29-1 and TRBJ2-3; the D gene is possibly TRBD2 (6 bases). This CDR3 has 13 amino acids. Germline CDR1 is SQVTM and CDR2 is ANQGSEA. Trimming removed 4 bases from V and 0 bases from J, with 8 bases in between. CDR3 DNA: TGCAGCGTTGGACTAGAGAGCACAGATACGCAGTATTTT. Its translation: CSVGLESTDTQYF.

This chain links TRBV6-5 with TRBJ2-7, with 8 bases matching TRBD2. This CDR3 contains 14 residues. With V trimmed by 7 bases and J by 1 base, 6 bases remained unmatched. CDR1 MNHEY and CDR2 SVGAGI come from the germline V gene. For the CDR3, the DNA is TGTGCCAGCAATCGGGAGGGGGGATCCTACGAGCAGTACTTC. This translates into CASNREGGSYEQYF.

V usage is TRBV10-3 and J usage is TRBJ2-1, with 7 nucleotides matching TRBD2. Per germline, CDR1 ENHRY and CDR2 SYGVKD. The J segment lost 5 bases and the V segment lost 3 bases, leaving 7 bases of the junction unmatched. The CDR3 totals 15 residues. The CDR3 coding sequence is TGTGCCATCAGTGAATTCGGGGGGTCGGACAATGAGCAGTTCTTC. It yields the protein CAISEFGGSDNEQFF.

The chain is built from TRBV7-9 and TRBJ1-4; 10 bases are shared with TRBD1. The germline gives CDR1 SEHNR, CDR2 FQNEAQ (reference sequence). V trimming: 7 bases; J trimming: 10 bases; junction bases outside the gene matches: 24. CDR3 size: 19 residues. CDR3 bases: TGTGCCAGCATCCCGGAAGAAGGGACAGGGGATTCCAGTCGGGTAAAACTGTTTTTT. Translated: CASIPEEGTGDSSRVKLFF.

V and J are TRBV9 and TRBJ2-1; a weak D match, TRBD2 (6 bases). Germline-derived CDR1 and CDR2 are SGDLS and YYNGEE. Trimming stripped 2 bases from V and 7 bases from J, with 16 bases between. This CDR3 contains 15 residues. The CDR3 loop reads CASSVSPGSGNEQFF. In nucleotides, the CDR3 is TGTGCCAGCAGCGTGTCACCTGGTAGCGGAAATGAGCAGTTCTTC.

The chain recombines TRBV3-1 (or the pseudogene TRBV3-2) with TRBJ1-6, with D unclear. V lost 1 base and J 10 bases, leaving 11 bases between the germline ends. Germline V lookup: CDR1 LGHDT, CDR2 YNNKEL (reference sequence). The CDR3 runs to 14 residues. DNA of the CDR3: TGTGCCAGCAGCCAAGCGGGTGGAAGATCACCCCTCCACTTT. Translation gives CASSQAGGRSPLHF.

The chain combines TRBV7-3 with TRBJ2-1, with 10 nucleotides matching TRBD2. This CDR3 contains 15 residues. Germline V lookup: CDR1 SGHTA, CDR2 FQGTGA. V was clipped by 2 bases and J by 9 bases; unmatched bases: 7. In nucleotides, the CDR3 is TGTGCCAGCAGCTTATCTCTAGCGGGAGTACGTGAGCAGTTCTTC. Translated: CASSLSLAGVREQFF. Full variable domain (remainder filled in from reference TRBV7-3 and TRBJ2-1): GAGVSQTPSNKVTEKGKYVELRCDPISGHTALYWYRQSLGQGPEFLIYFQGTGAADDSGLPNDRFFAVRPEGSVSTLKIQRTERGDSAVYLCASSLSLAGVREQFFGPGTRLTVL.

This clone occurred once. V is TRBV4-1 and J is TRBJ1-1; 7 bases fit TRBD1. In germline, CDR1 is MGHRA, CDR2 YSYEKL. There are 18 residues in the CDR3. J lost 1 base, V lost 1 base, and 12 bases had no gene match. In DNA form, the CDR3 reads TGCGCCAGCAGCCAAGTACCCACACAGGGGCGGTGGAACACTGAAGCTTTCTTT. Translated: CASSQVPTQGRWNTEAFF.

This clone came up a few times. V usage is TRBV24-1 and J usage is TRBJ2-5; TRBD2 agrees at 12 bases. Germline loops: CDR1 KGHDR, CDR2 SFDVKD. The V segment lost 2 bases and the J segment 7 bases; nucleotides outside the gene matches: 4. CDR3 size: 15 residues. This CDR3 reads CATSDSSGRAGTQYF. DNA for the CDR3: TGTGCCACCAGTGATTCTAGCGGGAGGGCCGGGACCCAGTACTTC.

This sequence joins TRBV7-2 and TRBJ2-1; D not resolved. V was trimmed by 4 bases and J by 4 bases, leaving 17 bases between them. Germline CDR1 and CDR2: SGHTA and FQGNSA. The CDR3 runs to 16 residues. Written as DNA, the CDR3 is TGTGCCAGCAGCTCAAGAGCCCGCTACCTATACAATGAGCAGTTCTTC. It specifies CASSSRARYLYNEQFF.

The V gene is TRBV28, the J gene TRBJ2-3; 8 nucleotides line up with TRBD2. Looked up from germline, CDR1 is MDHEN and CDR2 is SYDVKM. This CDR3 comprises 15 residues. J lost 1 base, V lost 3 bases, and 3 bases had no gene match. The DNA for the CDR3 is TGTGCCAGCAGTTTCTACGGGGGGGGCACAGATACGCAGTATTTT. It codes for CASSFYGGGTDTQYF.

V and J are TRBV11-3 and TRBJ1-2, with 7 bases that match TRBD1. V dropped 0 bases and J dropped 8; count of bases not matched to a gene: 6. The V gene's germline CDR1 is SGHNT and CDR2 YENEEA. This CDR3 is built from 14 residues. CDR3 nucleotide sequence: TGTGCCAGCAGCTTAGACGGTACAGGGGCCGGCTACACCTTC. This codes for CASSLDGTGAGYTF.

This chain uses TRBV29-1 with TRBJ1-1, with TRBD1 matching 7 bases. J lost 1 base, V lost 3 bases, and 11 bases had no gene match. The CDR3 runs to 16 residues. Per germline, CDR1 SQVTM and CDR2 ANQGSEA. This CDR3 is CSVDPQRQGGNTEAFF. The CDR3 DNA reads as TGCAGCGTTGACCCCCAACGACAGGGAGGGAACACTGAAGCTTTCTTT.

The rearrangement uses TRBV5-6 and TRBJ2-5, with TRBD1 matching over 7 bases. The CDR3 is made up of 14 amino acids. CDR1 is SGHDT and CDR2 is YYEEEE in the germline V gene. Unmatched junction bases numbered 8, after V lost 4 bases and J lost 5 bases. The CDR3 DNA reads TGTGCCAGCAGCCTCGACGACAGGGTTGAGACCCAGTACTTC. It encodes CASSLDDRVETQYF. The whole variable domain, filled in from reference TRBV5-6 and TRBJ2-5, reads DAGVTQSPTHLIKTRGQQVTLRCSPKSGHDTVSWYQQALGQGPQFIFQYYEEEERQRGNFPDRFSGHQFPNYSSELNVNALLLGDSALYLCASSLDDRVETQYFGPGTRLLVL.

V usage is TRBV7-3 and J usage is TRBJ2-2; TRBD2 matches at 11 bases. Losses at the gene ends were 2 bases for V and 2 bases for J; bases not matched to a gene: 7. CDR3 length: 18 residues. Germline V gene sequence: CDR1 SGHTA, CDR2 FQGTGA. CDR3 bases: TGTGCCAGCAGCTTAGATCTAGCGGGAGGACGAAACACCGGGGAGCTGTTTTTT. Translated: CASSLDLAGGRNTGELFF.

This chain's CDR3 is CASSTPAGGAGYEQYF. In DNA, the CDR3 is TGTGCCAGCAGTACCCCGGCAGGGGGCGCAGGGTACGAGCAGTACTTC. The chain combines TRBV28 with TRBJ2-7, with TRBD1 identical over 8 bases. Germline loops: CDR1 MDHEN, CDR2 SYDVKM. The CDR3 runs 16 residues. J lost 4 bases, V lost 5 bases, and 13 bases had no gene match. The whole variable domain, remainder taken from reference TRBV28 and TRBJ2-7, is DVKVTQSSRYLVKRTGEKVFLECVQDMDHENMFWYRQDPGLGLRLIYFSYDVKMKEKGDIPEGYSVSREKKERFSLILESASTNQTSMYLCASSTPAGGAGYEQYFGPGTRLTVT.

The DNA of the CDR3 is TGTGCCAGCCACGGGGACTTTAACAATGAGCAGTTCTTC. It encodes CASHGDFNNEQFF. The V gene is TRBV6-6, the J gene TRBJ2-1; possibly TRBD2 for D (6 bases). The V and J ends lost 8 bases and 5 bases respectively, with 13 bases between them. This CDR3 has 13 amino acids. Germline V gene data show CDR1 as MNHNY and CDR2 as SVGAGI (reference sequence).

The chain carries TRBV28 and TRBJ2-7; a possible D gene is TRBD2 (5 bases). V shed 5 bases and J shed 2 bases, with 13 bases lying between them. In germline, CDR1 is MDHEN, CDR2 SYDVKM. This CDR3 spans 14 amino acids. The CDR3 is CASSRFGSAYEQYF. The DNA of the CDR3 is TGTGCCAGCAGTCGGTTTGGGAGTGCCTACGAGCAGTACTTC.

The rearrangement links TRBV18 to TRBJ1-2; D may be TRBD1 (6 bases). V shed 3 bases and J shed 2 bases, with 13 bases lying between them. Looked up from germline, CDR1 is KGHSH and CDR2 is LQKENI. The CDR3 is 15 residues long. This CDR3 reads CASSPGRGLNYGYTF. CDR3 coding DNA: TGTGCCAGCTCACCGGGGAGGGGGTTGAACTATGGCTACACCTTC.

The chain combines TRBV9 with TRBJ1-4, with unresolved D. The V gene's germline CDR1 is SGDLS and CDR2 YYNGEE. V shed 2 bases and J shed 7 bases, with 15 bases lying between them. The CDR3 is 15 residues long. CDR3 loop: CASSVGPDGSEKLFF. For the CDR3, the DNA is TGTGCCAGCAGCGTCGGACCCGACGGGAGTGAAAAACTGTTTTTT.

J is TRBJ1-4 and V is TRBV5-8; D unresolved. The CDR3 totals 14 residues. CDR1 and CDR2 (germline): SGHTS, YDEGEE. Trimming shortened V by 0 bases and J by 3 bases, and 6 bases separated the two germline ends. The DNA for the CDR3 is TGTGCCAGCAGCTTGGACAGTTCTAATGAAAAACTGTTTTTT. It codes for CASSLDSSNEKLFF. Supplemented by reference TRBV5-8 and TRBJ1-4, the full variable domain reads EAGVTQSPTHLIKTRGQQATLRCSPISGHTSVYWYQQALGLGLQFLLWYDEGEERNRGNFPPRFSGRQFPNYSSELNVNALELEDSALYLCASSLDSSNEKLFFGSGTQLSVL.

This clone occurred once. The chain recombines TRBV15 with TRBJ2-5; 7 nucleotides line up with TRBD2. Germline CDR1 reads LNHNV; CDR2 reads YYDKDF (reference sequence). This CDR3 comprises 17 residues. V dropped 1 base and J dropped 4; count of bases not matched to a gene: 12. The CDR3 sequence: CATSRGTGTWGGETQYF. As DNA, the CDR3 is TGTGCCACCAGCAGAGGAACCGGGACCTGGGGGGGAGAGACCCAGTACTTC.